This TCR beta chain was retrieved from a study of glioma-infiltrating T cells. Germline trimming cut 5 bases from V and 5 bases from J; bases unmatched to any gene: 11. Germline V gene sequence: CDR1 SGHAT, CDR2 FQNNGV. The CDR3 spans 15 residues. Using RNA template, CDR3s of TCR alpha and beta were amplified with iRepertoire arm-PCR. One entry per CDR3 protein results from TCRdb running MiXCR on the multiplex PCR reads. Here the sample spans roughly 120,000 distinct CDR3 sequences, around 23% being singletons. This clonotype was seen many times. This clonotype was obtained from a human donor with low-grade glioma or glioblastoma, undergoing nonglioma brain surgery, or in good health (not recorded which). The chain has TRBV11-2 and TRBJ2-5; 7 bases are a match to TRBD1. Material: glioma tissue, nonneoplastic brain tissue, or PBMCs (not recorded which). The CDR3 loop reads CASSPRQGGWETQYF. The CDR3 DNA sequence: TGTGCCAGCAGCCCGAGACAGGGCGGGTGGGAGACCCAGTACTTC.